This paragraph reports one T cell receptor beta chain. Its recognized antigen is unknown. No base quality values were provided; no much bigger clone lies one nucleotide off. At the junction V is shortened by 8 bases and J by 0 bases; bases outside the gene matches: 7. Taken from cysteine to phenylalanine, the CDR3 has 16 residues. Left in the record is the CDR3 DNA by itself, 48 bases read in frame from the first base. The germline V gene yields SNHLY for CDR1 and FYNNEI for CDR2. The data belong to a study of radiation and T cells in renal cell carcinoma (dated by TCRdb to between 2020 and 2021). For the study in its entirety: The samples were obtained from a clinical trial, where primary renal cell carcinomas were treated with 15 Gy stereotactic body radiation therapy and then removed by nephrectomy 4 weeks afterward. In total, 53 samples, comprising roughly 25 tumors and some 27 peripheral blood samples, were subjected to TCR beta sequencing. In the 53 samples combined, around 3.9 million unique CDR3 nucleotide sequences were found, encoding 2,658,974 unique CDR3 amino acid sequences.

Broad study findings and their caveats: Blood repertoire dynamics were not followed beyond 4 weeks after treatment. Because pretreatment tumor biopsies were not available, the baseline intratumoral presence of clonotypes could not be determined. In blood, the top tumor clonotypes increased between baseline and 2 weeks post-radiation and then shrank by 4 weeks, which suggests that tumor-resident clones expanded only transiently. The single-armed trial design could not address effects of radiation dose or scheduling on the TCR repertoire.

TCR beta libraries were generated from genomic DNA with the immunoSEQ kit, following the manufacturer's recommendations. Library preparation used a first multiplex PCR with proprietary primers, then a second PCR adding unique barcodes, with bead cleanups after each round. A positive control reaction and a negative control reaction, both provided in the kit, were run with every batch of samples. The final libraries were assessed on an Agilent 4200 TapeStation D1000 ScreenTape, pooled by volume, and quantified by qPCR. An Illumina NextSeq500 fitted with a MidOutput 150-cycle cartridge performed the sequencing, running 156 Read1 cycles and 15 Index1 cycles with the kit's custom primers. The pooled library was loaded at approximately 0.92 pM with around 20% PhiX control spiked in. As for the authors' bioinformatics: Vendor-processed data were analyzed in R, with a clonotype defined as all T cells sharing the same CDR3 nucleotide sequence. In the clone abundance analyses, frequencies in each sample were normalized to that sample's 10,000 most abundant clones. Before analysis, public T cell clones were removed, and these numbered fewer than six per sample on average. An abundance difference of at least 32-fold between compartments was the criterion for calling clonotypes tumor-enriched or baseline blood-enriched. A beta-binomial differential abundance model was used to identify clonotypes that were expanded or contracted between blood time points. Tumor-blood repertoire similarity was measured with the Baroni-Urbani and Buser coefficient, and group comparisons used two-tailed Wilcoxon tests in R. TCRdb carries this immuneACCESS record with in-frame sequences only. Its versions omit some clonotypes, under half of them owing to an unresolved V gene in the studies checked, with the rest unexplained. V and J calls and clone size are those listed in that table; D and trimming were worked out from the DNA. The sample data list about 130,000 clones, and roughly 90% of these were observed just once. The ten biggest clones cover approximately 12% of the sample.

This sample's time point label indicates: baseline pretreatment blood. The treatment or condition label corresponds to: 15 Gy SBRT to primary tumor, nephrectomy 4 weeks later. To follow tumor-enriched clonotypes, peripheral blood was collected serially from radiation-treated patients at baseline and again at 2 weeks and 4 weeks after SBRT. Every patient had renal cell carcinoma of clear cell pathology. The QIAamp DNA Blood Mini Kit (Qiagen) was used to prepare genomic DNA for TCR sequencing. The analyses included only samples that passed all quality control checks. In this chain, TRBV2 is recombined with TRBJ1-6, with TRBD1 matching 7 junction bases. The sample was blood, taken from a patient whose treatment included radiotherapy and nephrectomy. This TCR was sampled from a woman between 50 and 59 years old with renal cell carcinoma. Read as DNA, the sequence is TGTGCCAGCGGACAGGTTTTTAGCTCCTATAATTCACCCCTCCACTTT. Its translation is CASGQVFSSYNSPLHF.